This TCR beta chain was identified in a study of CD8+ T cells in alopecia areata. The study, taken as a whole, reports: Any link of baseline CD8+ expansion to response, resting on one nonresponder, remains uncertain.

The treatment here: oral pan-JAK inhibitor, 5-10 mg twice daily. RNA extraction and reverse transcription yielded cDNA as sequencing template. TCRdb keeps only in-frame clones here, not all; method: immunoSEQ multiplex PCR. This repertoire shows about 250,000 clones, 60% found once; its top ten account for roughly 0.93%. Concerning this clone itself: Its antigen is not known.

V was cut by 1 base and J by 3 bases, with 10 bases left in between. Germline CDR1 and CDR2: MNHNS and SASEGT. The CDR3 contains 16 residues. The TCR comes from a human donor with alopecia areata. This chain links TRBV6-1 with TRBJ1-6, with D uncertain. The specimen was CD4+ T cells sorted from blood, collected at approximately week 51, from a patient treated with tofacitinib. Here the CDR3 DNA reads TGTGCCAGCAGTGAAGATGGGCAGATCTATAATTCACCCCTCCACTTT. This gives the protein CASSEDGQIYNSPLHF.